Shown below are 9 T cell receptor beta chains from a single sample sequenced in a study of cytomegalovirus exposure and HLA in healthy donors. Both 60 Vbeta primers and 13 Jbeta primers went into the PCR. Clones were sequenced by immunoSEQ multiplex PCR, and TCRdb holds only the in-frame ones, with some missing. The sample has more than 100,000 clones. Sequenced material: PBMCs. These receptors were collected from a man aged 40-50 years in good health and CMV-seronegative.

The CDR3 coding sequence is TGTGCCAGTAGTACCCGGACAGGAGACAATGAAAAACTGTTTTTT. This sequence encodes CASSTRTGDNEKLFF. This chain joins TRBV19 and TRBJ1-4, with 7 bases lining up with TRBD1. Germline-derived CDR1 and CDR2 are LNHDA and SQIVND (reference sequence). The CDR3 contains 15 residues. After removal of 4 bases from V and 5 bases from J, the junction contained 7 bases not matched to a gene.

The chain links TRBV7-6 to TRBJ2-1; 7 nucleotides agree with TRBD1. There are 13 residues in the CDR3. From germline, CDR1 is SGHVS and CDR2 FNYEAQ. Unmatched junction bases numbered 3, after V lost 3 bases and J lost 7 bases. CDR3 sequence (DNA): TGTGCCAGCAGCTTCAGGGGGAATAATGAGCAGTTCTTC. Its protein product is CASSFRGNNEQFF.

The chain has TRBV7-2 and TRBJ1-2; no reliable D call. CDR3 size: 13 residues. Per germline, CDR1 SGHTA and CDR2 FQGNSA. V dropped 3 bases and J dropped 6 bases, with 11 bases sitting between them. The DNA of the CDR3 is TGTGCCAGCAGCTTGTCAGAGGGAAATGGCTACACCTTC. Protein product: CASSLSEGNGYTF.

The chain uses TRBV10-2 and TRBJ1-2, with D perhaps matching TRBD1 (5 bases). Germline CDR1 and CDR2: WSHSY and SAAADI. The CDR3 length is 15 residues. The V end lost 6 bases, the J end lost 2 bases, and 16 bases lay between the germline ends. The CDR3 sequence is CASRSKSGRNYGYTF. CDR3 nucleotide sequence: TGCGCCAGCAGAAGCAAGTCAGGGCGAAACTATGGCTACACCTTC.

CDR3 sequence: CASSAGLGSSYEQYF. The CDR3 DNA reads as TGTGCCAGTAGTGCCGGTCTGGGGAGCTCCTACGAGCAGTACTTC. The J gene is TRBJ2-7, the V gene TRBV19; a weak D match, TRBD2 (5 bases). V gave up 5 bases and J gave up 0 bases, with 14 bases separating them. CDR3 size: 15 residues. From germline, CDR1 is LNHDA and CDR2 SQIVND (reference sequence).

The J gene is TRBJ1-4, the V gene TRBV25-1, with D perhaps TRBD1 (6 bases). Germline-derived CDR1 and CDR2 are MGHDK and SYGVNS. This CDR3 spans 17 amino acids. Trimming removed 0 bases at V and 6 bases at J, with 17 bases between. The CDR3 is CASSEYQGAGVYEKLFF. The CDR3 DNA follows: TGTGCCAGCAGTGAATATCAAGGCGCAGGGGTTTATGAAAAACTGTTTTTT.

This chain links TRBV4-1 with TRBJ2-7; 7 nucleotides match TRBD1. This CDR3 contains 17 residues. The trim removed 1 base at V and 5 bases at J, leaving 14 bases unmatched. Germline CDR1 and CDR2: MGHRA and YSYEKL. CDR3: CASSQAPGGRGLDEQYF. DNA for the CDR3: TGCGCCAGCAGCCAAGCTCCAGGGGGTAGGGGTTTGGACGAGCAGTACTTC.

The chain has TRBV5-1 and TRBJ2-2; 10 positions match TRBD2. This CDR3 has 16 amino acids. Germline CDR1 and CDR2: SGHRS and YFSETQ. V lost 0 bases and J lost 7; bases outside the gene matches: 6. CDR3 sequence reads: CASSLASGGGIGELFF. For the CDR3, the DNA is TGCGCCAGCAGCTTGGCCAGCGGGGGGGGCATCGGGGAGCTGTTTTTT.

The chain has TRBV19 and TRBJ2-3; D might be TRBD1 (7 bases). Germline assignment: CDR1 LNHDA and CDR2 SQIVND (reference sequence). The CDR3 is made up of 13 amino acids. V was shortened by 6 bases and J by 4 bases, with 11 bases between the two germline ends. The CDR3 is CASRGRGADTQYF. As DNA, the CDR3 is TGTGCCAGTAGGGGCAGGGGGGCAGATACGCAGTATTTT.